Sequencing of this T cell receptor (beta chain) was carried out in a study of regulatory T cells in long-lasting Graves disease. The study, taken as a whole, reports: Persistent patients shared more public clonotypes (approximately 2,700) than newly diagnosed patients (around 1,000). Favored gene segments in persistent disease were TRBV28, TRBJ1-2 and TRBJ2-5. Those with persistent Graves' had less TCR diversity than newly diagnosed patients.

Specified time point: persistent/refractory GD, antithyroid drugs over 5 years with positive TRAb. From PBMCs, RNA was extracted and then used to make the TCR library. Construction of TCR beta libraries relied on iRepertoire HTBI primers and on Arm-PCR targeting CDR3 regions. A single record per CDR3 protein comes from TCRdb applying MiXCR to the multiplex PCR reads. The sample records a few hundred thousand distinct CDR3 sequences, 23% being singletons. This clonotype has ten or more counts. Its antigen is currently unknown. Germline-derived CDR1 and CDR2 are SGHTA and FQGNSA. This CDR3 region has 12 residues. Between the trimmed V and J ends, which lost 5 bases and 2 bases, there was a span of 6 bases.

The receptor comes from a female donor with Graves disease. This specimen consisted of peripheral blood mononuclear cells (PBMCs), obtained when the disease was refractory, from a patient treated with antithyroid drugs. The genes are TRBV7-2 and TRBJ2-5; D ambiguous. The CDR3 sequence is CASSASQETQYF. CDR3 in DNA: TGTGCCAGCAGCGCATCTCAAGAGACCCAGTACTTC.